The 31 T cell receptor beta chains below come from one sample, sequenced in a study of blood T cell repertoires in COVID-19. Libraries were prepared by immunoSEQ multiplex PCR; TCRdb keeps only in-frame clonotypes and omits some of them. The profile shows about 220,000 clones, 75% to 85% of them singletons. Sequences were obtained from peripheral blood. The origin of the receptors is a man aged 50-60 years with active or convalescent COVID-19.

The chain combines TRBV2 with TRBJ2-3; no clear D gene. CDR3 length: 11 amino acids. Germline CDR1 reads SNHLY; CDR2 reads FYNNEI. The V end lost 6 bases, the J end lost 2 bases, and 3 bases lay between the germline ends. The CDR3 loop reads CASSFTDTQYF. The CDR3 DNA reads TGTGCCAGCAGCTTCACAGATACGCAGTATTTT.

The chain joins TRBV10-3 to TRBJ2-3; TRBD1 agrees at 9 bases. This CDR3 has 16 residues. V trimming: 6 bases; J trimming: 1 base; junction bases outside the gene matches: 8. In germline, CDR1 is ENHRY, CDR2 SYGVKD. CDR3 bases: TGTGCCATCAGGGGACCCAGGACAGGGGGCACAGATACGCAGTATTTT. Protein product: CAIRGPRTGGTDTQYF.

This clone was observed a handful of times. The chain links TRBV18 to TRBJ2-1; D ambiguous. Trimming took off 5 bases at V and 5 bases at J, with 10 bases between the two ends. This CDR3 is 13 amino acids long. Per germline, CDR1 KGHSH and CDR2 LQKENI. The DNA of the CDR3 is TGTGCCAGCTCAACAGACGTTAACAATGAGCAGTTCTTC. Translated, it gives CASSTDVNNEQFF.

The chain carries TRBV7-4 and TRBJ2-4; 9 positions agree with TRBD2. Trimming removed 11 bases from V and 7 bases from J; junction bases left unmatched: 12. Per germline, CDR1 SGHVT and CDR2 SQSDAQ. The CDR3 is made up of 14 amino acids. The DNA for the CDR3 is TGTGCCCCCCCCGCTAGCGGGATGGGGAACATTCAGTACTTC. Amino acids: CAPPASGMGNIQYF.

This chain connects TRBV5-4 to TRBJ2-3; 9 bases align to TRBD2. CDR1 is SGHNT, CDR2 YYREEE, per germline (reference sequence). This CDR3 spans 15 amino acids. Trimming removed 5 bases from V and 3 bases from J; junction bases left unmatched: 7. CDR3 nucleotide sequence: TGTGCCAGCAGAGTTAAGACTAGCGGTACAGATACGCAGTATTTT. Its translation is CASRVKTSGTDTQYF.

The chain employs TRBV27 and TRBJ2-2, with 11 bases lining up with TRBD2. CDR1 and CDR2 (germline): MNHEY, SMNVEV (reference sequence). This CDR3 is 14 amino acids long. V gave up 9 bases and J gave up 7 bases; unmatched junction bases: 7. CDR3 residues: CASSGGAFHGELFF. DNA for the CDR3: TGTGCCAGTAGCGGGGGGGCCTTTCACGGGGAGCTGTTTTTT.

The chain couples TRBV21-1 to TRBJ1-5. TRBV21-1 is a recognized pseudogene. The CDR3 is 15 residues long. CDR3 coding DNA: TGTGCCAGCAGCAAAGAGGGGGGGAGCAATCAGCCCCAGCATTTT. It translates to CASSKEGGSNQPQHF.

The chain recombines TRBV12-3 or TRBV12-4 with TRBJ2-7, with TRBD1 matching 9 bases. This CDR3 contains 13 residues. The J segment lost 4 bases and the V segment lost 5 bases, leaving 3 bases of the junction unmatched. In DNA, the CDR3 is TGTGCCAGCAGTAGAGACAGGGGGTACGAGCAGTACGTC. It specifies CASSRDRGYEQYV.

The gene calls are TRBV7-8 and TRBJ2-1, with D uncertain. CDR3 size: 11 residues. Looked up from germline, CDR1 is SGHVS and CDR2 is FQNEAQ. The V end lost 5 bases, the J end lost 8 bases, and 7 bases lay between the germline ends. CDR3 in amino acids: CASSPLHEQFF. CDR3 sequence (DNA): TGTGCCAGCAGCCCCCTCCATGAGCAGTTCTTC.

The chain employs TRBV5-1 and TRBJ2-5; unclear D gene. Per germline, CDR1 SGHRS and CDR2 YFSETQ. V lost 1 base and J lost 7, with 11 bases in between. The CDR3 covers 13 residues. In DNA form, the CDR3 reads TGCGCCAGCAGCTTGTCTAGTAAGGTGACCCAGTACTTC. Protein sequence: CASSLSSKVTQYF.

The chain joins TRBV28 to TRBJ1-1; D unresolved. The CDR3 sequence is 14 residues long. CDR1 MDHEN and CDR2 SYDVKM come from the germline V gene. V lost 6 bases and J 5 bases, leaving 16 bases between the germline ends. Written as DNA, the CDR3 is TGTGCCAGCAGCCTTGGGCAGAGAACTACTGAAGCTTTCTTT. This codes for CASSLGQRTTEAFF.

This sequence joins TRBV7-9 and TRBJ2-1; no definite D call. V was trimmed by 4 bases and J by 10 bases, leaving 11 bases between them. CDR1 and CDR2 (germline): SEHNR, FQNEAQ (reference sequence). CDR3 length: 12 residues. The CDR3 loop is CASSYLGQEQFF. Here the CDR3 DNA reads TGTGCCAGCAGCTACTTGGGCCAGGAGCAGTTCTTC.

This clone was counted ten times or more. V gene TRBV2 combines with J gene TRBJ1-1; D ambiguous. CDR3 length equals 11 residues. Deletions cut 5 bases from V and 8 bases from J, with 9 bases between. Germline CDR1 is SNHLY and CDR2 is FYNNEI. The CDR3 nucleotides are TGTGCCAGCAGTCTCCTCGTGGAAGCTTTCTTT. This sequence encodes CASSLLVEAFF.

The chain combines TRBV4-3 with TRBJ2-4; 11 nucleotides line up with TRBD2. The CDR3 is 19 residues long. Germline lookup yields CDR1 LGHNA and CDR2 YSLEER. Trimming at V came to 3 bases and at J to 1 base, leaving 11 bases not matched to a gene. The CDR3 sequence is CASSQRLAGTPEAKNIQYF. The CDR3 DNA follows: TGCGCCAGCAGCCAGCGACTAGCGGGGACCCCTGAGGCCAAAAACATTCAGTACTTC.

A note on this clone: In the same sample, other DNA sequences code for this CDR3. V and J are TRBV6-2 or TRBV6-3 and TRBJ2-1, with TRBD2 identical over 11 bases. The germline CDR1 and CDR2 sequences are MNHEY and SVGEGT. The junction had 5 bases not matched to a gene; V was cut back by 6 bases and J by 4 bases. The CDR3 totals 15 residues. CDR3 sequence reads: CASSLAGGPYNEQFF. DNA for the CDR3: TGTGCCAGCAGCTTAGCGGGAGGGCCATACAATGAGCAGTTCTTC.

The V gene is TRBV28, the J gene TRBJ1-6; 7 bases map to TRBD1. The V segment lost 2 bases and the J segment 9 bases; nucleotides outside the gene matches: 10. The germline V gene has CDR1 MDHEN and CDR2 SYDVKM. The CDR3 has 16 residues. Here the CDR3 DNA reads TGTGCCAGCAGTTTAATCCGAGTGACAGGGCTTTCACCCCTCCACTTT. Protein: CASSLIRVTGLSPLHF.

This clone was observed a few times. This chain uses TRBV19 with TRBJ1-2; TRBD1 matches 9 bases. V was clipped by 4 bases and J by 4 bases; unmatched bases: 7. Germline CDR1 and CDR2: LNHDA and SQIVND (reference sequence). This CDR3 region has 15 residues. DNA of the CDR3: TGTGCCAGTAGTACCCCGGGACAGGGAACCTATGGCTACACCTTC. Translating it yields CASSTPGQGTYGYTF.

The chain uses TRBV11-3 and TRBJ1-2; D unresolved. The CDR3 is 14 residues long. V shed 8 bases and J shed 6 bases, with 19 bases lying between them. The V gene's germline CDR1 is SGHNT and CDR2 YENEEA. For the CDR3, the DNA is TGTGCCAGCCCACCCACCCGTTGTATAGATGGCTACACCTTC. It translates to CASPPTRCIDGYTF. The variable domain in full, with the rest retrieved from reference TRBV11-3 and TRBJ1-2, is EAGVVQSPRYKIIEKKQPVAFWCNPISGHNTLYWYLQNLGQGPELLIRYENEEAVDDSQLPKDRFSAERLKGVDSTLKIQPAELGDSAVYLCASPPTRCIDGYTFGSGTRLTVV.

The chain recombines TRBV20-1 with TRBJ2-1, with D maybe TRBD1 (6 bases). The germline V gene has CDR1 DFQATT and CDR2 SNEGSKA (reference sequence). Trimming cost V 3 bases and J 6 bases, with 18 bases left between them. This CDR3 is 15 amino acids long. This CDR3 is CSASPGQGPGNEQFF. The CDR3 DNA sequence: TGCAGTGCTAGTCCCGGCCAGGGGCCCGGCAATGAGCAGTTCTTC.

This clone was detected only once. The chain couples TRBV5-1 to TRBJ2-2; tentatively, D is TRBD1 (6 bases). The V and J ends lost 5 bases and 4 bases respectively, with 15 bases between them. Per germline, CDR1 SGHRS and CDR2 YFSETQ. The CDR3 length is 15 residues. The chain's CDR3 is CASSSGGSGTGELFF. The CDR3 DNA follows: TGCGCCAGCAGTTCTGGGGGCTCGGGCACCGGGGAGCTGTTTTTT. Combining the CDR3 with reference TRBV5-1 and TRBJ2-2 gives the whole variable domain KAGVTQTPRYLIKTRGQQVTLSCSPISGHRSVSWYQQTPGQGLQFLFEYFSETQRNKGNFPGRFSGRQFSNSRSEMNVSTLELGDSALYLCASSSGGSGTGELFFGEGSRLTVL.

The count of this clone is one. J is TRBJ2-7 and V is TRBV28; D may be TRBD1 (5 bases). V lost 6 bases to trimming and J lost 3 bases, with 15 bases between them. Germline V gene sequence: CDR1 MDHEN, CDR2 SYDVKM. There are 14 residues in the CDR3. The CDR3 loop is CASSREQPFYEQYV. CDR3 nucleotides: TGTGCCAGCAGCAGGGAACAGCCGTTCTACGAGCAGTACGTC.

The chain is built from TRBV20-1 and TRBJ2-3; 12 positions agree with TRBD2. Germline-derived CDR1 and CDR2 are DFQATT and SNEGSKA (reference sequence). The trim removed 3 bases at V and 1 base at J, leaving 8 bases unmatched. CDR3 length: 17 amino acids. The CDR3 region is CSASPLAGGIGTDTQYF. The CDR3 bases are TGCAGTGCTAGTCCACTAGCGGGAGGTATTGGCACAGATACGCAGTATTTT.

The chain links TRBV7-8 to TRBJ1-2; maybe TRBD1 (6 bases). Trimming pared 5 bases from V and 4 bases from J, leaving 14 bases between. This CDR3 has 14 residues. Germline CDR1 is SGHVS and CDR2 is FQNEAQ. In DNA form, the CDR3 reads TGTGCCAGCAGCCATTACAGGGAGAGCTATGGCTACACCTTC. Translating gives CASSHYRESYGYTF.

This chain uses TRBV25-1 with TRBJ2-1; 8 bases align to TRBD1. J lost 5 bases, V lost 4 bases, and 7 bases had no gene match. The germline V gene encodes CDR1 MGHDK and CDR2 SYGVNS. CDR3 size: 15 residues. The CDR3 loop is CASSVAGGKNNEQFF. CDR3 DNA: TGTGCCAGCAGTGTCGCAGGGGGCAAGAACAATGAGCAGTTCTTC.

The chain carries TRBV19 and TRBJ2-7; D uncertain. The CDR3 contains 14 residues. Germline V CDR1 and CDR2: LNHDA, SQIVND (reference sequence). Between the trimmed V and J ends, which lost 1 base and 1 base, there was a span of 8 bases. The CDR3 is CASSIGGGSYEQYF. CDR3 sequence (DNA): TGTGCCAGTAGTATAGGAGGTGGTTCCTACGAGCAGTACTTC. The entire variable domain, with the rest obtained from reference TRBV19 and TRBJ2-7, is as follows: DGGITQSPKYLFRKEGQNVTLSCEQNLNHDAMYWYRQDPGQGLRLIYYSQIVNDFQKGDIAEGYSVSREKKESFPLTVTSAQKNPTAFYLCASSIGGGSYEQYFGPGTRLTVT.

This clone has just one count. The chain is built from TRBV5-1 and TRBJ1-2, with 8 bases fitting TRBD1. V shed 4 bases, J shed 6 bases, and the junction held 14 bases outside the gene matches. CDR3 length: 16 residues. Germline V lookup: CDR1 SGHRS, CDR2 YFSETQ. The CDR3 region has the DNA TGCGCCAGCAGCCCCTGGACAGGGAGTAGTGTAAATGGCTACACCTTC. Residues: CASSPWTGSSVNGYTF.

This clone is a singleton in its sample. The J gene is TRBJ2-7, the V gene TRBV4-2, with 7 positions matching TRBD2. Trimming removed 3 bases from V and 1 base from J; junction bases left unmatched: 12. The CDR3 has 17 residues. Looked up from germline, CDR1 is LGHNA and CDR2 is YNFKEQ. The CDR3 DNA sequence: TGTGCCAGCAGCCACCCCACTGGCGGGAGCGGTTCCTACGAGCAGTACTTC. It encodes CASSHPTGGSGSYEQYF.

This clone occurred a few times. J is TRBJ1-1 and V is TRBV20-1, with 8 bases that match TRBD1. Per germline, CDR1 DFQATT and CDR2 SNEGSKA (reference sequence). The ends lost 7 bases at V and 8 bases at J; junction bases unmatched: 6. The CDR3 covers 11 residues. CDR3 loop: CSVGDRREAFF. Written as DNA, the CDR3 is TGCAGTGTCGGGGACAGGCGGGAAGCTTTCTTT.

V is TRBV2 and J is TRBJ1-6; 8 nucleotides line up with TRBD1. CDR1 is SNHLY, CDR2 FYNNEI, per germline. V trimming: 6 bases; J trimming: 8 bases; junction bases outside the gene matches: 0. CDR3 length equals 12 residues. CDR3 coding DNA: TGTGCCAGCAGGGACAGGGATTCACCCCTCCACTTT. Its translation is CASRDRDSPLHF.

This chain joins TRBV5-1 and TRBJ1-6, with D perhaps matching TRBD1 (6 bases). The ends were cut back, 5 bases at V and 10 bases at J, with 10 bases in the middle. Germline V CDR1 and CDR2: SGHRS, YFSETQ. The CDR3 is 12 residues long. Written as DNA, the CDR3 is TGCGCCAGCAGTGAAGGGGGATCACCCCTCCACTTT. It yields the protein CASSEGGSPLHF.

This clone was found once. The chain joins TRBV27 to TRBJ2-7; possible D gene TRBD1, 5 bases. There are 15 residues in the CDR3. V was shortened by 5 bases and J by 1 base, with 15 bases between the two germline ends. Germline CDR1 is MNHEY and CDR2 is SMNVEV (reference sequence). The CDR3 nucleotides read TGTGCCAGCAGTCCAGGGTCCTTTAATTCCTACGAGCAGTACTTC. Translating gives CASSPGSFNSYEQYF.